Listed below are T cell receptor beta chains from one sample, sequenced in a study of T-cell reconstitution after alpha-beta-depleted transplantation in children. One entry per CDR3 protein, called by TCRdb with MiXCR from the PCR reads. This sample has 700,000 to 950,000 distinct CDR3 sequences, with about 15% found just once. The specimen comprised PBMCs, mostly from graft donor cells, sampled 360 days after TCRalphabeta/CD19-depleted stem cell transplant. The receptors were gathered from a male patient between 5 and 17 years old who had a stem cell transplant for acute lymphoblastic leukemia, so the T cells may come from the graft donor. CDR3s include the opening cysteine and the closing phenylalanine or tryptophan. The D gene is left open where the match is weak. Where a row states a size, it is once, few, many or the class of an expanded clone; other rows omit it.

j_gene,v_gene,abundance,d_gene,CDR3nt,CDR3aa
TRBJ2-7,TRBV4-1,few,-,TGCGCCAGCAGCCAGTGGGGATCATACGAGCAGTACTTC,CASSQWGSYEQYF
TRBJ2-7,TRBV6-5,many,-,TGTGCCAGCAGTCACATGAAAGGAGACGGTGTTTACGAGCAGTACTTC,CASSHMKGDGVYEQYF
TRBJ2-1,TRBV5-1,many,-,TGCGCCAGCAGCTGGCTCTTGGGAGGTACCTACAATGAGCAGTTCTTC,CASSWLLGGTYNEQFF
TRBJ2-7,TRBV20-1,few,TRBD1,TGCAGTGCTGGGGACAGGGTCTACGAGCAGTACTTC,CSAGDRVYEQYF
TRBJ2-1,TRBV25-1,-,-,TGTGCCAGCAGGCACCAAACCCACCTAAAAGGTGTGAACAATGAGCAGTTCTTC,CASRHQTHLKGVNNEQFF
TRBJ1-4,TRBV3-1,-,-,TGTGCCAGCAGCCAAGTCCTGACAGCCACTGCAACTAATGAAAAACTGTTTTTT,CASSQVLTATATNEKLFF
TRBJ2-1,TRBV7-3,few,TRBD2,TGTGCCAGCAGCTTAAGAAGCGGGAGGAATGAGCAGTTCTTC,CASSLRSGRNEQFF
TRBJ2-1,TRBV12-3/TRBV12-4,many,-,TGTGCCAGCAGTTTAATAGCCGATGAGCAGTTCTTC,CASSLIADEQFF
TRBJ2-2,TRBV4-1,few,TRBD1,TGCGCCAGCAGCCAAAGGGGGACAGGGGGATATACCGGGGAGCTGTTTTTT,CASSQRGTGGYTGELFF
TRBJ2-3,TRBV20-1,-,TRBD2,TGCAGTGCTAGAGATCAGGAAACTAGCGGGAGGGCCAGGGGAGATACGCAGTATTTT,CSARDQETSGRARGDTQYF
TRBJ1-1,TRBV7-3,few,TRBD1,TGTGCCAGCAGCTCCCTACACAGGGGAAGGACTGAAGCTTTCTTT,CASSSLHRGRTEAFF
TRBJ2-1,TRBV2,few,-,TGTGCCAGCAGAGATGATTTGGGGGAGGAGCGGCAGTTCTTC,CASRDDLGEERQFF
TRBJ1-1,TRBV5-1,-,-,TGCGCCAGCCTAGGTAACGCTGAAGCTTTCTTT,CASLGNAEAFF
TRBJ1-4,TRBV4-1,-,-,TGCGCCAGCAGCCAAGACCGGGTATTTGCAACTAATGAAAAACTGTTTTTT,CASSQDRVFATNEKLFF
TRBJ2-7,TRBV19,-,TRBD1,TGTGCCAGTAGGCGAGGACAGGGGAGCTACGAGCAGTACTTC,CASRRGQGSYEQYF
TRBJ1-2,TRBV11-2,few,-,TGTGCCAGCAGCCCAATACGGGGGTACTATGGCTACACCTTC,CASSPIRGYYGYTF
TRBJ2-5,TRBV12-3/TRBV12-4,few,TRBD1,TGTGCCAGCAGTTCCCACAGGGGGAGGGAGACCCAGTACTTC,CASSSHRGRETQYF
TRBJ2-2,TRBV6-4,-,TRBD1,TGTGCCAGGAGGACAGGGGGGACGAACACCGGGGAGCTGTTTTTT,CARRTGGTNTGELFF